Described below is a single TCR beta chain sequence and its context. Its target is not known. Trimming shortened V by 2 bases and J by 3 bases, and 6 bases separated the two germline ends. The CDR3 spans 13 residues. Germline V gene data show CDR1 as SGDLS and CDR2 as YYNGEE. A library of TCRbeta sequences, prepared with unique molecular identifiers, was generated. TCRdb reprocessed the PCR reads via MiXCR and lists one record per CDR3 protein. The table lists 44,000 or so distinct CDR3 sequences, around 9% of them singletons. This specimen comes from a study of T-cell reconstitution after alpha-beta-depleted transplantation in children. Study-level points and caveats: As was reported, about two months after transplant, alpha-beta T cells came from several hundred expanded graft clones.

The sequences come from PBMCs, mostly from graft donor cells, collected 60 days after TCRalphabeta/CD19-depleted stem cell transplant. The chain employs TRBV9 and TRBJ2-1, with D uncertain. The origin of this receptor is a male patient between 2 and 15 years old who had a stem cell transplant for chronic granulomatous disease, so the T cells may come from the graft donor. CDR3 bases: TGTGCCAGCAGCGTGGAGATCTACAATGAGCAGTTCTTC. Translating gives CASSVEIYNEQFF. The full variable domain, with the rest looked up from reference TRBV9 and TRBJ2-1, is DSGVTQTPKHLITATGQRVTLRCSPRSGDLSVYWYQQSLDQGLQFLIQYYNGEERAKGNILERFSAQQFPDLHSELNLSSLELGDSALYFCASSVEIYNEQFFGPGTRLTVL.